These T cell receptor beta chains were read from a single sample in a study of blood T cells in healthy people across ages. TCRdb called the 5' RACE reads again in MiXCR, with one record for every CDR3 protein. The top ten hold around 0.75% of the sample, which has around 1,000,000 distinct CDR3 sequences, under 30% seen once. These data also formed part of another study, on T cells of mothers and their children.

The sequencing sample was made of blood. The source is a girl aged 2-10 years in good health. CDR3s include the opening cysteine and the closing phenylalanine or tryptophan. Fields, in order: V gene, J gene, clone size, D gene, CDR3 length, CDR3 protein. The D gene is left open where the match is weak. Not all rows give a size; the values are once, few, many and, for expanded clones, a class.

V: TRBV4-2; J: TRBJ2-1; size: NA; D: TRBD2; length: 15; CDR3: CASSQGLADYNEQFF
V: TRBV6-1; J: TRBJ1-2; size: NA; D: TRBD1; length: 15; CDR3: CASSEAGDRVGGYTF
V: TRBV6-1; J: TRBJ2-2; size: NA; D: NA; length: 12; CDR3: CASRGITGELFF
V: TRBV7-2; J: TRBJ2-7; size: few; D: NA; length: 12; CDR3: CASSPGSREQYF
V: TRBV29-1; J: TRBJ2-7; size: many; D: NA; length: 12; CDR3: CSVAVWSGEQYF
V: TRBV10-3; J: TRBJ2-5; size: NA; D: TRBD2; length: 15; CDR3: CAITRTSGEGETQYF
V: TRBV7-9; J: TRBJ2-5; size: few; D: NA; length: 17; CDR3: CASSLRPNRVLWETQYF
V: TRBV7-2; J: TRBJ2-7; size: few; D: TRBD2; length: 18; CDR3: CASSSGTSGRREKNEQYF
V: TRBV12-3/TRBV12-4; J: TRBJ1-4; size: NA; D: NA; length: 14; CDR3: CASSSQPTHEKLFF
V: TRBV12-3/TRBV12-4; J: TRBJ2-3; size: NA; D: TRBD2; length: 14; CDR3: CASRPLAGADTQYF
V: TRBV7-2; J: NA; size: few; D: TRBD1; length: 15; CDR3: CASSYWTGADNEQFF
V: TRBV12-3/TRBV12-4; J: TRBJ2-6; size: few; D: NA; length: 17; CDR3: CAISGGSRDSGANVLTF
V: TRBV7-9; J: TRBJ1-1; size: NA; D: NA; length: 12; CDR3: CASSLINAEAFF
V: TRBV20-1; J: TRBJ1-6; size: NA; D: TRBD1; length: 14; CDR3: CSARKTGEDSPLHF
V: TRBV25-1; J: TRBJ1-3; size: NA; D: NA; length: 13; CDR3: CASSATWWSTIYF
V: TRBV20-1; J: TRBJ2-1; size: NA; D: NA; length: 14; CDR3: CSARDGGPVNEQFF
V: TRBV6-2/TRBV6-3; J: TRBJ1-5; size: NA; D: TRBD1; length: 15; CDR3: CASSPGTANHQPQHF
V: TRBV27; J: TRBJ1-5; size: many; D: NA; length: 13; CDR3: CASSLGFGQPQHF
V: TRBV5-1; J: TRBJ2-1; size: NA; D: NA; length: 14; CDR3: CASSWDGGYNEQFF
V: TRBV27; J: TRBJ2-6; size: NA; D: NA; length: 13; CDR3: CASSPYGANVLTF
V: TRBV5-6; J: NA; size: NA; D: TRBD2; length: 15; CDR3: CASSLMLAGGETQYF
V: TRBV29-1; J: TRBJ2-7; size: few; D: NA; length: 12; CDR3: CSVEATDYEQYF
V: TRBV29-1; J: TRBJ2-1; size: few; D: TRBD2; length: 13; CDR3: CSVPGGSYNEQFF
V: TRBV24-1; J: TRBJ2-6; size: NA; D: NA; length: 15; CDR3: CATSDSYSGANVLTF
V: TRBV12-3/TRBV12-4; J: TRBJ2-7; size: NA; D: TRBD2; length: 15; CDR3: CASSRTPLAANEQYF
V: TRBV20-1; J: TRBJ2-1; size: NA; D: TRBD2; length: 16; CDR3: CSARLPGGSGHNEQFF
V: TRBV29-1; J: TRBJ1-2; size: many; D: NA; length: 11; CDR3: CSVPFNYGYTF
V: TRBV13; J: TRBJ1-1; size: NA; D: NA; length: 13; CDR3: CASSLGGEPEAFF
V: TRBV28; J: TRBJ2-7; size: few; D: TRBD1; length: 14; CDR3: CASSSDRVLYEQYF
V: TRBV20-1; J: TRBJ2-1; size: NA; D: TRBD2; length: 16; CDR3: CSASEVSGRFYNEQFF
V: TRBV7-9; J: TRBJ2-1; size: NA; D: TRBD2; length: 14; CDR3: CASSHSGGAGEQFF
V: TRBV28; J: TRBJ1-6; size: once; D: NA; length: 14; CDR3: CASSLTNLGSPLHF
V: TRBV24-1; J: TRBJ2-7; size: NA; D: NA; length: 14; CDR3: CATSDTRTPYEQYF
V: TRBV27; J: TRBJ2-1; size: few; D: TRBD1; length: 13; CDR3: CAAGGPLYNEQFF
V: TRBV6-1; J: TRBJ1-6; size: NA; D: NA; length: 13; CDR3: CASSEGLRTPLHF
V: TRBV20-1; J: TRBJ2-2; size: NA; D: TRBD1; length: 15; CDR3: CSALTGTGKTGELFF
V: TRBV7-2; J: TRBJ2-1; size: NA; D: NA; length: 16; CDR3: CASSLTGPGAYNEQFF
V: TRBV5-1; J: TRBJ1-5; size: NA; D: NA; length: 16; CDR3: CASSLVPGRVDQPQHF
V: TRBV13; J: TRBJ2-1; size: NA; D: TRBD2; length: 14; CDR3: CASSLRREGNEQFF
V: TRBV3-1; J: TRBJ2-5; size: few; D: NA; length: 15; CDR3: CASSQEGAARETQYF
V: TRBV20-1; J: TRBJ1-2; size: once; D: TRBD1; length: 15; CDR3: CSARTPGQGPYGYTF
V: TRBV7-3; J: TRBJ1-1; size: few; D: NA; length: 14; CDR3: CASSLKGRGTEAFF
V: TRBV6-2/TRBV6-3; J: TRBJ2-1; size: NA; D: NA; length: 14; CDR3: CASSSSASPYEQFF
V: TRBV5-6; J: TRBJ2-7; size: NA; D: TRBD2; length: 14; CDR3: CASSLAGRNYEQYF
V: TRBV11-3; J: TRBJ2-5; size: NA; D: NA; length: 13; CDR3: CASADTTQETQYF
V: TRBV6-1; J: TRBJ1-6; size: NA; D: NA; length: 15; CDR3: CTSSGFQDYNSPLHF
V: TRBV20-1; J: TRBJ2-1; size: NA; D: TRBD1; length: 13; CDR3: CSAGGQGHNEQFF
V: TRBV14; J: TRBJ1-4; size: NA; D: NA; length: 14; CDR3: CASSPTPGRFKLFF
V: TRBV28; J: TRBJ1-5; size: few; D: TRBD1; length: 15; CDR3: CASSPGQGVGQPQHF
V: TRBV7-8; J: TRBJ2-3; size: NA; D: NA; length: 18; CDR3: CASSLHPQGGSGTDTQYF
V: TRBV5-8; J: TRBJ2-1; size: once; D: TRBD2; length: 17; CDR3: CASSPDFSGKSYNEQFF
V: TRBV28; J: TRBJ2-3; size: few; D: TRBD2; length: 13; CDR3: CATEETSVDTQYF
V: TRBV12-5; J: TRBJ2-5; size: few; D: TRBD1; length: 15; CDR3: CASGLGDRSLETQYF
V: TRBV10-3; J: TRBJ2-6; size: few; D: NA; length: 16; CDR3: CAISELFGSGANVLTF
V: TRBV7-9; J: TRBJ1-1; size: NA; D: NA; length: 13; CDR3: CASSGRRDTEAFF